This entry is about one T cell receptor (beta chain). Its antigen is currently unknown. This specimen belongs to a study of cytomegalovirus exposure and HLA in healthy donors. Study-level information: In terms of ancestry, the Caucasian-associated cluster contained about four fifths of the approximately 430 genotyped donors. Study-level findings and limits: In an earlier analysis, most TCR beta V segments were productive about 87% or about 30% of the time. Presence/absence analyses assumed roughly uniform sequencing depth across donors. In a later analysis, a missense DCLRE1C variant was linked to TCR beta V- and J-gene trimming.

There are 12 residues in the CDR3. This PCR relied on a set of 60 Vbeta primers and 13 Jbeta primers. Sequenced by immunoSEQ multiplex PCR; TCRdb stores in-frame clones only, minus some. Of roughly 120,000 clones listed, approximately 67% are singletons. V and J are TRBV21-1 and TRBJ1-4; TRBD1 is taken as the D call from the table, unchecked against the DNA. TRBV21-1 is assigned pseudogene status. Sequencing used PBMCs. The sequence came from a man aged 18 to 35 in good health and CMV-seropositive. CDR3: CASSRRRAGLFF. The DNA of the CDR3 is TGTGCCAGCAGCAGACGACGAGCAGGGCTGTTTTTT.